The 17 T cell receptor beta chains below all came from one sample that was sequenced in a study of CD8 T cells in ankylosing spondylitis. TCRdb re-called the 5' RACE reads with MiXCR, one entry per CDR3 protein. The sample carries around 300,000 distinct CDR3 sequences, 14% to 15% recorded once. What was sequenced was blood, either unsorted or a sorted T cell fraction (not recorded which). All receptors come from a male donor with ankylosing spondylitis or in good health (not recorded which).

This clonotype has just a few counts. The rearrangement uses TRBV4-1 and TRBJ1-5; TRBD1 might be the D (5 bases). The V gene's germline CDR1 is MGHRA and CDR2 YSYEKL. This CDR3 has 15 amino acids. Between the trimmed V and J ends, which lost 4 bases and 7 bases, there was a span of 17 bases. CDR3 nucleotide sequence: TGCGCCAGCAGCCCCCTGTTGGGGGAAAGGCAGCCCCAGCATTTT. Translation: CASSPLLGERQPQHF.

Notes on this clonotype: Its ends do not fully match the called genes, so a read error is possible. The rearrangement links TRBV5-1 to TRBJ1-2, with 7 bases fitting TRBD1. Germline CDR1 and CDR2: SGHRS and YFSETQ. This CDR3 contains 15 residues. As DNA, the CDR3 is TGCGCTAGCAGCCCCCCCGCGGCAGGGGGTTATGGCTACACCTTC. This translates into CASSPPAAGGYGYTF.

The gene calls are TRBV30 and TRBJ1-1; unclear D gene. CDR1 and CDR2 from the germline V gene are GTSNPN and SVGIG (reference sequence). V lost 6 bases and J lost 1, with 12 bases in between. The CDR3 length is 13 residues. The CDR3 bases are TGTGCCTGCAACTTCGCTTCGAACACTGAAGCTTTCTTT. Residues: CACNFASNTEAFF.

The chain uses TRBV2 and TRBJ2-5; D unclear. The CDR3 extends over 11 amino acids. Germline CDR1 is SNHLY and CDR2 is FYNNEI. Deletions cut 10 bases from V and 5 bases from J, with 11 bases between. CDR3 loop: CATQREETQYF. The CDR3 DNA reads TGTGCCACCCAGAGAGAGGAGACCCAGTACTTC.

This clonotype was observed a few times. V gene TRBV9 combines with J gene TRBJ2-2; TRBD1 is a possible D gene (6 bases). The V and J ends lost 4 bases and 4 bases respectively, with 17 bases between them. Germline V CDR1 and CDR2: SGDLS, YYNGEE. The CDR3 totals 16 residues. CDR3 sequence: CASSLLGTGSTGELFF. The CDR3 region has the DNA TGTGCCAGCAGCCTACTAGGAACAGGGAGCACCGGGGAGCTGTTTTTT.

This clonotype was recorded at least ten times. The rearrangement uses TRBV5-1 and TRBJ2-1; no firm D call. V was cut by 0 bases and J by 6 bases, with 7 bases left in between. CDR1 SGHRS and CDR2 YFSETQ come from the germline V gene. This CDR3 comprises 13 residues. The CDR3 region is CASSLEYANEQFF. DNA of the CDR3: TGCGCCAGCAGCTTGGAATATGCCAATGAGCAGTTCTTC.

The V call is TRBV25-1, the J call TRBJ2-1; tentatively, D is TRBD2 (6 bases). Germline lookup yields CDR1 MGHDK and CDR2 SYGVNS. The CDR3 is 17 residues long. Trimming stripped 4 bases from V and 7 bases from J, with 23 bases between. The DNA for the CDR3 is TGTGCCAGCAGTGCATCAAAACCCGGACTAACGGGAAATGAGCAGTTCTTC. The encoded protein is CASSASKPGLTGNEQFF.

The sample holds a few counts of this clonotype. The V and J genes are TRBV20-1 and TRBJ2-7; 7 nucleotides line up with TRBD2. In germline, CDR1 is DFQATT, CDR2 SNEGSKA (reference sequence). This CDR3 has 13 residues. The V and J ends lost 3 bases and 3 bases, in that order; junction bases with no gene match: 5. CDR3 amino acids: CSARGGEDYEQYF. CDR3 nucleotide sequence: TGCAGTGCTAGGGGGGGGGAGGACTACGAGCAGTACTTC.

In this sample, this clonotype turned up a few times. The V and J genes are TRBV30 and TRBJ2-1, with 8 bases matching TRBD1. The CDR3 contains 15 residues. Trimming cost V 5 bases and J 9 bases; bases outside gene matches: 15. In germline, CDR1 is GTSNPN, CDR2 SVGIG (reference sequence). CDR3 loop: CAWFYRGWRVGEQFF. The CDR3, as DNA: TGTGCCTGGTTCTACAGGGGGTGGAGGGTTGGTGAGCAGTTCTTC.

V is TRBV12-5 and J is TRBJ2-1, with D possibly TRBD2 on 6 matching bases. Trimming cost V 7 bases and J 3 bases, with 16 bases left between them. From germline, CDR1 is LGHNT and CDR2 FRNRAP. CDR3 length: 15 amino acids. CDR3 DNA sequence: TGTGCTAGTGATAAGGAGGGTAGCGGCTACAATGAGCAGTTCTTC. It codes for CASDKEGSGYNEQFF.

This clonotype was picked up a small number of times. The rearrangement uses TRBV6-1 and TRBJ1-5; 7 bases are a match to TRBD1. Germline CDR1 MNHNS, CDR2 SASEGT. The CDR3 is 14 amino acids. Trimming cost V 6 bases and J 5 bases; bases outside gene matches: 7. The CDR3 sequence is CASRTGQGDQPQHF. The CDR3 region has the DNA TGTGCCAGCAGGACAGGGCAAGGGGATCAGCCCCAGCATTTT.

This sequence joins TRBV20-1 and TRBJ2-5; 12 bases are shared with TRBD2. The CDR3 length is 12 residues. CDR1 and CDR2 from the germline V gene are DFQATT and SNEGSKA (reference sequence). Trimming removed 3 bases from V and 13 bases from J; junction bases left unmatched: 6. CDR3 protein: CSASSLAGGRYF. CDR3 nucleotide sequence: TGCAGTGCTAGCTCACTAGCGGGAGGCCGGTACTTC.

The chain recombines TRBV25-1 with TRBJ2-2; D may be TRBD2 (5 bases). Germline CDR1 MGHDK, CDR2 SYGVNS. This CDR3 comprises 15 residues. The V gene lost 0 bases and the J gene lost 1 base, with 6 bases spanning the gap. In nucleotides, the CDR3 is TGTGCCAGCAGTGAATATGGGAGGAACACCGGGGAGCTGTTTTTT. Translation gives CASSEYGRNTGELFF.

This clonotype showed up just a few times. The chain links TRBV20-1 to TRBJ2-1; 7 nucleotides line up with TRBD2. This CDR3 comprises 13 residues. Germline V lookup: CDR1 DFQATT, CDR2 SNEGSKA (reference sequence). V was pared by 6 bases and J by 7 bases, with 9 bases of the junction left unmatched. Here the CDR3 reads CSARTELANEQFF. The DNA of the CDR3 is TGCAGTGCGAGGACGGAACTAGCGAATGAGCAGTTCTTC.

This sequence joins TRBV29-1 and TRBJ2-2, with TRBD2 matching 10 bases. CDR1 and CDR2 from the germline V gene are SQVTM and ANQGSEA. This CDR3 has 14 residues. CDR3 sequence (DNA): TGCGCGGGTTGGAGCGGGGGGGCTAAAGGGGAGCTGTTTTTT. Residues: CAGWSGGAKGELFF.

This sequence joins TRBV6-5 and TRBJ2-7; 9 nucleotides line up with TRBD1. Per germline, CDR1 MNHEY and CDR2 SVGAGI. The length of the CDR3 is 15 residues. Germline trimming cut 4 bases from V and 5 bases from J; bases unmatched to any gene: 9. The DNA of the CDR3 is TGTGCCAGCAGTTCCCCGGGACAGGGATTAAACGAGCAGTACTTC. This sequence encodes CASSSPGQGLNEQYF.

The V gene is TRBV7-2, the J gene TRBJ2-1; TRBD2 aligns across 7 bases. Germline loops: CDR1 SGHTA, CDR2 FQGNSA. The CDR3 runs 16 residues. V was clipped by 1 base and J by 3 bases; unmatched bases: 6. Written as DNA, the CDR3 is TGTGCCAGCAGCTTAGTGGGACTATCAAGCTACAATGAGCAGTTCTTC. As protein: CASSLVGLSSYNEQFF.